These 12 T cell receptor beta chains originate from one sample sequenced in a study of blood T cell repertoires in COVID-19. Produced via immunoSEQ multiplex PCR; TCRdb's table is partial and in-frame only. This sample has about 210,000 clones, with approximately 87% found just once. What was sequenced was peripheral blood. These receptors were obtained from a woman in her 70s with acute or convalescent COVID-19.

This rearrangement joins TRBV23-1 to TRBJ2-5; D may be TRBD1 (6 bases). TRBV23-1 is an ORF; its function is uncertain. Trimming stripped 2 bases from V and 1 base from J, with 11 bases between. This CDR3 region has 15 residues. The CDR3 DNA is TGCGCCAGCAGTCAAACAGGGAATCTCCAAGAGACCCAGTACTTC. Its protein is CASSQTGNLQETQYF.

This chain joins TRBV5-5 and TRBJ1-2; unclear D gene. The CDR3 has 17 residues. Trimming removed 3 bases from V and 4 bases from J, with 22 bases in between. Germline lookup yields CDR1 SGHKS and CDR2 YYEKEE (reference sequence). CDR3 in DNA: TGTGCCAGCAGCTGGGCTTTGGCCTCGGGAACCAGCTATGGCTACACCTTC. Translating gives CASSWALASGTSYGYTF.

The genes are TRBV7-9 and TRBJ2-1; D possibly corresponds to TRBD2 (6 bases). CDR1 is SEHNR and CDR2 is FQNEAQ in the germline V gene (reference sequence). V was clipped by 5 bases and J by 7 bases, with 18 bases between them. CDR3 length equals 15 residues. The DNA of the CDR3 is TGTGCCAGCAGCCTGAGCGGGTGGGGCTTGAATGAGCAGTTCTTC. Translation gives CASSLSGWGLNEQFF.

V is TRBV27 and J is TRBJ2-2; 9 bases fit TRBD1. The CDR3 contains 15 residues. V lost 4 bases and J lost 4; bases outside the gene matches: 4. The germline V gene has CDR1 MNHEY and CDR2 SMNVEV (reference sequence). The CDR3 is CASSSRQGVTGELFF. The CDR3 bases are TGTGCCAGCAGTTCGCGACAGGGGGTCACCGGGGAGCTGTTTTTT.

The chain uses TRBV7-2 and TRBJ2-6, with 7 bases that match TRBD2. CDR1 and CDR2 (germline): SGHTA, FQGNSA. V lost 4 bases, J lost 0 bases, and 12 bases stayed unmatched. This CDR3 has 19 residues. The CDR3 DNA reads as TGTGCCAGCAGCTCCCTTGGGGGAGGGCCCCGCTCTGGGGCCAACGTCCTGACTTTC. It yields the protein CASSSLGGGPRSGANVLTF.

The chain links TRBV2 to TRBJ1-2; tentatively, D is TRBD1 (5 bases). The germline V gene has CDR1 SNHLY and CDR2 FYNNEI. This CDR3 is built from 15 residues. V dropped 5 bases and J dropped 9 bases, with 22 bases sitting between them. CDR3 sequence: CASSFGRQGVFSYTF. The CDR3 DNA reads as TGTGCCAGCAGTTTCGGGCGGCAGGGCGTATTTAGCTACACCTTC.

The chain couples TRBV2 to TRBJ1-1; tentatively, D is TRBD1 (5 bases). Germline CDR1 reads SNHLY; CDR2 reads FYNNEI. This CDR3 comprises 14 residues. The V end lost 2 bases, the J end lost 5 bases, and 12 bases lay between the germline ends. The CDR3: CASSEKTVMTEAFF. The CDR3 bases are TGTGCCAGCAGTGAAAAGACAGTTATGACTGAAGCTTTCTTT.

The chain recombines TRBV5-4 with TRBJ2-7, with a possible D match to TRBD2 (6 bases). The length of the CDR3 is 14 residues. Germline loops: CDR1 SGHNT, CDR2 YYREEE (reference sequence). Trimming pared 2 bases from V and 5 bases from J, leaving 14 bases between. The CDR3 sequence: CASSFWGRFNEQYF. The CDR3 nucleotides read TGTGCCAGCAGCTTCTGGGGGAGGTTCAACGAGCAGTACTTC.

CDR3 protein: CASSNGQGWSNQPQHF. The CDR3 region has the DNA TGTGCCAGCAGTAATGGACAGGGCTGGAGCAATCAGCCCCAGCATTTT. The chain is built from TRBV6-2 or TRBV6-3 and TRBJ1-5; TRBD1 aligns across 8 bases. The trim removed 5 bases at V and 1 base at J, leaving 7 bases unmatched. The CDR3 runs to 16 residues. Germline V gene data show CDR1 as MNHEY and CDR2 as SVGEGT.

The gene calls are TRBV7-9 and TRBJ2-1, with D possibly matching TRBD2 (5 bases). The germline V gene encodes CDR1 SEHNR and CDR2 FQNEAQ (reference sequence). V lost 0 bases, J lost 9 bases, and 9 bases lay in between. CDR3 length: 13 residues. CDR3: CASSLAGGSEQFF. In nucleotides, the CDR3 is TGTGCCAGCAGCTTAGCAGGCGGGTCTGAGCAGTTCTTC.

This CDR3 is CASSVTSGSPGELFF. The CDR3 nucleotides are TGTGCCAGCAGCGTGACTAGCGGGTCCCCCGGGGAGCTGTTTTTT. The rearrangement links TRBV9 to TRBJ2-2; 10 nucleotides align to TRBD2. With 2 bases clipped from V and 6 bases from J, the junction kept 4 bases outside the gene matches. Germline V gene sequence: CDR1 SGDLS, CDR2 YYNGEE. The CDR3 is 15 amino acids. Drawing the rest from reference TRBV9 and TRBJ2-2, the complete variable domain is DSGVTQTPKHLITATGQRVTLRCSPRSGDLSVYWYQQSLDQGLQFLIQYYNGEERAKGNILERFSAQQFPDLHSELNLSSLELGDSALYFCASSVTSGSPGELFFGEGSRLTVL.

The chain carries TRBV5-1 and TRBJ2-2, with TRBD1 as a possible D gene (5 bases). V was cut by 4 bases and J by 1 base, with 11 bases left in between. This CDR3 has 15 amino acids. The germline V gene encodes CDR1 SGHRS and CDR2 YFSETQ. CDR3 bases: TGCGCCAGCAGCCTCAGGGTACGGAACACCGGGGAGCTGTTTTTT. It encodes CASSLRVRNTGELFF.